This T cell receptor beta chain was identified during a study of shared clonotypes between healthy human individuals. A word on this clone: Its antigen is not identified.

V lost 0 bases and J 3 bases, leaving 13 bases between the germline ends. Germline loops: CDR1 SGHRS, CDR2 YFSETQ. The CDR3 runs to 15 residues. Study conclusions and caveats: Clonotype sharing across a few donors was observed for around 5.1% of naive CD4 clonotypes. Naive subsets generally exceeded memory subsets in estimated richness.

It was at deep level that the assay was run. Some clones are missing from TCRdb's copy, which holds only in-frame ones; the method was immunoSEQ multiplex PCR. The sample has about 2.5 million clones, approximately 90% seen once; the top ten hold around 0.4%. The clonotype originates from a man aged 18 to 29 in good health. Some clones in this sample may be carry-over from other donors' samples. J is TRBJ2-7 and V is TRBV5-1; TRBD2 is a possible D gene (6 bases). The sample consisted of naive CD4+ T cells from PBMCs. Regarding subset: CD45RA+ positively selected. As DNA, the CDR3 is TGCGCCAGCAGCTTGGATTCGGGACTTCTCTACGAGCAGTACTTC. Protein sequence: CASSLDSGLLYEQYF.